Shown below are 25 T cell receptor beta chains from a single sample sequenced in a study of vaccination effects on CD4 cells after COVID-19. The antigens for these receptors are not known. With approximately ten days of culture completed, CD4+ T cells were isolated. Profiled with immunoSEQ multiplex PCR; TCRdb holds only in-frame clones, not every one. Altogether 45,000 to 60,000 clones are present, roughly 76% being singletons, with the ten largest covering 12%. The material was CD4+ T cells from PBMCs cultured without peptide, obtained before COVID-19 vaccination. These receptor sequences come from a human donor who had a prior SARS-CoV-2 infection.

The chain links TRBV15 to TRBJ2-7, with 10 bases lining up with TRBD1. The CDR3 loop spans 16 amino acids. V gave up 0 bases and J gave up 6 bases; unmatched junction bases: 8. Germline V lookup: CDR1 LNHNV, CDR2 YYDKDF (reference sequence). CDR3 DNA: TGTGCCACCAGCAGAGACCTATCCGGGACAGGGGCCGAGCAGTACTTC. Translation gives CATSRDLSGTGAEQYF.

The rearrangement uses TRBV19 and TRBJ2-2; tentative D call: TRBD1 (5 bases). This CDR3 has 13 amino acids. V was clipped by 4 bases and J by 9 bases, with 12 bases between them. Germline CDR1 and CDR2: LNHDA and SQIVND (reference sequence). The CDR3 DNA sequence: TGTGCCAGTAGTACCCGACAGACCCGGGAGCTGTTTTTT. It translates to CASSTRQTRELFF. Filled out from reference TRBV19 and TRBJ2-2, the complete variable domain reads DGGITQSPKYLFRKEGQNVTLSCEQNLNHDAMYWYRQDPGQGLRLIYYSQIVNDFQKGDIAEGYSVSREKKESFPLTVTSAQKNPTAFYLCASSTRQTRELFFGEGSRLTVL.

CDR3 protein: CATSSRTGTGYTF. The CDR3 bases are TGTGCCACCAGCAGCCGAACAGGGACGGGCTACACCTTC. The chain uses TRBV15 and TRBJ1-2, with a tentative D call TRBD1 (6 bases). The germline gives CDR1 LNHNV, CDR2 YYDKDF (reference sequence). The CDR3 extends over 13 amino acids. Trimming shortened V by 3 bases and J by 8 bases, and 13 bases separated the two germline ends.

The chain couples TRBV5-1 to TRBJ2-1; D ambiguous. The CDR3 contains 13 residues. V gave up 1 base and J gave up 7 bases, with 9 bases separating them. Germline V gene lookup returns CDR1 SGHRS and CDR2 YFSETQ. The CDR3 DNA is TGCGCCAGCAGCTTGCTTAGTATGAATGAGCAGTTCTTC. Residues: CASSLLSMNEQFF.

This clone was seen only a few times. The gene calls are TRBV9 and TRBJ2-1, with 8 nucleotides matching TRBD2. This CDR3 is built from 15 residues. The V and J ends lost 1 base and 7 bases, in that order; junction bases with no gene match: 7. Germline V CDR1 and CDR2: SGDLS, YYNGEE. The CDR3 region is CASSVTSGSLNEQFF. In DNA, the CDR3 is TGTGCCAGCAGCGTAACAAGCGGGAGTCTGAATGAGCAGTTCTTC.

The chain links TRBV18 to TRBJ2-5, with 7 bases aligning to TRBD2. The CDR3 contains 15 residues. V was pared by 2 bases and J by 5 bases, with 8 bases of the junction left unmatched. The germline CDR1 and CDR2 sequences are KGHSH and LQKENI. The CDR3 DNA is TGTGCCAGCTCACCAGCTTGGGGAGCGGGGGAGACCCAGTACTTC. Encoded protein: CASSPAWGAGETQYF.

V is TRBV2 and J is TRBJ2-3; either TRBD1 or TRBD2 may fit D (5 bases each). With 10 bases removed from V and 1 base from J, the gap between germline ends came to 18 bases. CDR1 is SNHLY, CDR2 FYNNEI, per germline. The CDR3 covers 15 residues. The CDR3 DNA is TGTGCCACCGCCGTTGGGGACCTCGGCACAGATACGCAGTATTTT. Its translation: CATAVGDLGTDTQYF. The variable domain in full, with the rest retrieved from reference TRBV2 and TRBJ2-3, is EPEVTQTPSHQVTQMGQEVILRCVPISNHLYFYWYRQILGQKVEFLVSFYNNEISEKSEIFDDQFSVERPDGSNFTLKIRSTKLEDSAMYFCATAVGDLGTDTQYFGPGTRLTVL.

As DNA, the CDR3 is TGCGCCAGCAGCTTGGACCCCGGCCCCGAGCAGTACTTC. It yields the protein CASSLDPGPEQYF. The rearrangement joins TRBV5-1 to TRBJ2-7; D gene unclear. V was shortened by 0 bases and J by 6 bases, with 10 bases between the two germline ends. The CDR3 loop spans 13 amino acids. Germline assignment: CDR1 SGHRS and CDR2 YFSETQ.

The chain uses TRBV18 and TRBJ1-1; D gene unclear. The CDR3 length is 13 residues. Germline CDR1 is KGHSH and CDR2 is LQKENI. Trimming took 6 bases from V and 1 from J, leaving 9 bases between them. The CDR3 is CASSLGENTEAFF. Here the CDR3 DNA reads TGTGCCAGCTCTCTCGGGGAGAACACTGAAGCTTTCTTT.

CDR3 nucleotide sequence: TGTGCCAGCAGCCCACTCCGAGGAGAGACCCAGTACTTC. It encodes CASSPLRGETQYF. This chain joins TRBV7-2 and TRBJ2-5; D gene uncertain. V was clipped by 5 bases and J by 4 bases, with 11 bases between them. The CDR3 sequence is 13 residues long. Germline lookup yields CDR1 SGHTA and CDR2 FQGNSA. Variable domain in full (rest from reference TRBV7-2 and TRBJ2-5): GAGVSQSPSNKVTEKGKDVELRCDPISGHTALYWYRQSLGQGLEFLIYFQGNSAPDKSGLPSDRFSAERTGGSVSTLTIQRTQQEDSAVYLCASSPLRGETQYFGPGTRLLVL.

The chain employs TRBV3-1 (or the pseudogene TRBV3-2) and TRBJ2-2, with 7 bases identical to TRBD2. Germline V gene data show CDR1 as LGHDT and CDR2 as YNNKEL (reference sequence). This CDR3 has 15 residues. Germline trimming cut 4 bases from V and 6 bases from J; bases unmatched to any gene: 8. Here the CDR3 reads CASSRTRTLSGELFF. The CDR3 DNA sequence: TGTGCCAGCAGCCGGACTAGAACGTTGTCCGGGGAGCTGTTTTTT.

The chain combines TRBV9 with TRBJ2-1; 9 nucleotides line up with TRBD2. This CDR3 has 17 amino acids. Trimming cost V 3 bases and J 9 bases; bases outside gene matches: 16. Germline CDR1 and CDR2: SGDLS and YYNGEE. CDR3 sequence reads: CASSAPPGTSLRGEQFF. The CDR3 nucleotides are TGTGCCAGCAGCGCGCCCCCCGGGACTAGCTTACGAGGTGAGCAGTTCTTC. The variable domain in full, completed from reference TRBV9 and TRBJ2-1, reads DSGVTQTPKHLITATGQRVTLRCSPRSGDLSVYWYQQSLDQGLQFLIQYYNGEERAKGNILERFSAQQFPDLHSELNLSSLELGDSALYFCASSAPPGTSLRGEQFFGPGTRLTVL.

The V and J genes are TRBV7-9 and TRBJ1-6; the D is unclear. Trimming left V 5 bases short and J 7 bases short, with 18 bases between. Germline V CDR1 and CDR2: SEHNR, FQNEAQ (reference sequence). The CDR3 consists of 16 residues. As DNA, the CDR3 is TGTGCCAGCAGCCACCCATCCGACGGTGGAAATTCACCCCTCCACTTT. Translated: CASSHPSDGGNSPLHF.

V is TRBV7-3 and J is TRBJ2-1, with D possibly matching TRBD2 (5 bases). This CDR3 is built from 13 residues. Trimming stripped 4 bases from V and 7 bases from J, with 11 bases between. Germline V CDR1 and CDR2: SGHTA, FQGTGA. The CDR3 coding sequence is TGTGCCAGCAGCTCGCAGAGGGCGAATGAGCAGTTCTTC. Amino acid sequence: CASSSQRANEQFF.

The chain combines TRBV5-4 with TRBJ2-3; 11 bases are shared with TRBD2. Losses at the gene ends were 5 bases for V and 2 bases for J; bases not matched to a gene: 7. The CDR3 is 16 residues long. Per the germline V gene, CDR1 is SGHNT and CDR2 is YYREEE (reference sequence). CDR3 nucleotides: TGTGCCAGCAGTTCGGGGACTAGCGGATACACAGATACGCAGTATTTT. Translation: CASSSGTSGYTDTQYF.

CDR3 sequence: CASSPGTGTEAFF. CDR3 DNA sequence: TGTGCCAGCAGCCCCGGGACTGGGACTGAAGCTTTCTTT. The gene calls are TRBV6-6 and TRBJ1-1, with D perhaps TRBD1 (5 bases). Germline V gives CDR1 MNHNY, CDR2 SVGAGI (reference sequence). Trimming stripped 6 bases from V and 5 bases from J, with 13 bases between. The CDR3 spans 13 residues.

The chain joins TRBV7-2 to TRBJ2-2; D perhaps matches TRBD1 (5 bases). The V end was cut by 2 bases, the J end by 0 bases, with 10 bases between. This CDR3 has 16 residues. Germline assignment: CDR1 SGHTA and CDR2 FQGNSA. CDR3 DNA sequence: TGTGCCAGCAGCTTACATGGGGCCGCGAACACCGGGGAGCTGTTTTTT. It encodes CASSLHGAANTGELFF.

The chain employs TRBV7-6 and TRBJ2-5, with D hard to call. V was clipped by 5 bases and J by 3 bases, with 4 bases between them. The CDR3 contains 11 residues. Germline-derived CDR1 and CDR2 are SGHVS and FNYEAQ. The CDR3 sequence: CASSLKETQYF. The DNA of the CDR3 is TGTGCCAGCAGCCTTAAAGAGACCCAGTACTTC.

This clone was recorded once. V is TRBV6-1 and J is TRBJ2-7; 12 bases are a match to TRBD2. The trim removed 1 base at V and 4 bases at J, leaving 5 bases unmatched. This CDR3 region has 16 residues. Germline V gives CDR1 MNHNS, CDR2 SASEGT. The CDR3 nucleotides are TGTGCCAGCAGTGAAGGGGGGCTAGCGGGAGGGTACGAGCAGTACTTC. It encodes CASSEGGLAGGYEQYF.

The chain uses TRBV7-8 and TRBJ2-3, with 13 bases fitting TRBD2. The CDR3 runs to 15 residues. J lost 4 bases, V lost 7 bases, and 5 bases had no gene match. Germline V gives CDR1 SGHVS, CDR2 FQNEAQ. The CDR3 is CASTRTSGSPDTQYF. Here the CDR3 DNA reads TGTGCCAGCACCCGGACTAGCGGGAGCCCAGATACGCAGTATTTT.

The V gene is TRBV5-6, the J gene TRBJ1-4; D might be TRBD1 (5 bases). Germline V lookup: CDR1 SGHDT, CDR2 YYEEEE. The V gene lost 0 bases and the J gene lost 4 bases, with 10 bases spanning the gap. CDR3 length: 15 amino acids. The CDR3: CASSLAPGINEKLFF. For the CDR3, the DNA is TGTGCCAGCAGCTTGGCCCCAGGGATTAATGAAAAACTGTTTTTT.

The chain couples TRBV6-6 to TRBJ1-5; D is undetermined. Trimming removed 5 bases at V and 1 base at J, with 12 bases between. The CDR3 totals 15 residues. In germline, CDR1 is MNHNY, CDR2 SVGAGI (reference sequence). CDR3 amino acids: CASSRTIGSNQPQHF. CDR3 coding DNA: TGTGCCAGCAGTAGAACAATCGGCAGCAATCAGCCCCAGCATTTT.

This sequence joins TRBV7-9 and TRBJ2-1, with 9 bases that match TRBD2. V shed 5 bases, J shed 4 bases, and the junction held 9 bases outside the gene matches. Germline-derived CDR1 and CDR2 are SEHNR and FQNEAQ (reference sequence). The CDR3 has 16 amino acids. The DNA of the CDR3 is TGTGCCAGCAGCCTGAGAAGGCTAGCGGGGTACAATGAGCAGTTCTTC. This translates into CASSLRRLAGYNEQFF.

This clone was recorded only once. The chain uses TRBV5-4 and TRBJ1-1, with a weak D call TRBD1 (6 bases). V was clipped by 4 bases and J by 0 bases, with 7 bases between them. CDR3 length: 13 amino acids. Germline V gene lookup returns CDR1 SGHNT and CDR2 YYREEE (reference sequence). CDR3 sequence: CASSHRVNTEAFF. In DNA, the CDR3 is TGTGCCAGCAGCCACAGGGTGAACACTGAAGCTTTCTTT.

This chain connects TRBV5-1 to TRBJ1-5; perhaps TRBD1 as D (5 bases). V gave up 0 bases and J gave up 0 bases, with 7 bases separating them. The germline V gene has CDR1 SGHRS and CDR2 YFSETQ. The CDR3 runs 15 residues. CDR3 sequence: CASSLGGTSNQPQHF. Written as DNA, the CDR3 is TGCGCCAGCAGCTTGGGGGGGACTAGCAATCAGCCCCAGCATTTT.